These T cell receptor beta chains were read from a single sample in a study of T cell responses to AZD1222 COVID-19 vaccine. Only in-frame clones appear in the TCRdb table, and some are missing; sequencing was by immunoSEQ multiplex PCR. The data show about 67,000 clones, about four fifths seen once. The sequenced sample was peripheral blood, obtained 28 days after the second AZD1222 dose. These receptor sequences come from an adult who received the AZD1222 COVID-19 vaccine. CDR3s include the opening cysteine and the closing phenylalanine or tryptophan. Each record gives: J gene, clone size, D gene, V gene, CDR3 DNA, CDR3 protein. D genes are given only for firm matches. The size field is filled for only some rows; it gives once, few, many or a size class.

j_gene: TRBJ1-5; abundance: NA; d_gene: NA; v_gene: TRBV2; CDR3nt: TGTGCCAGCAGTGGAATTAATAGCAATCAGCCCCAGCATTTT; CDR3aa: CASSGINSNQPQHF
j_gene: TRBJ1-2; abundance: NA; d_gene: TRBD1; v_gene: TRBV5-1; CDR3nt: TGCGCCAGCAGCTTGGCGCAGGGGGGTTATGGCTACACCTTC; CDR3aa: CASSLAQGGYGYTF
j_gene: TRBJ1-1; abundance: once; d_gene: TRBD1; v_gene: TRBV6-6; CDR3nt: TGTGCCAGCAGTTACCAACAGGGGGCGCTGGGGGGTGAAGCTTTCTTT; CDR3aa: CASSYQQGALGGEAFF
j_gene: TRBJ2-1; abundance: NA; d_gene: TRBD2; v_gene: TRBV5-5; CDR3nt: TGTGCCAGCAGCTCCCTACGCGGGGGTAATGAGCAGTTCTTC; CDR3aa: CASSSLRGGNEQFF
j_gene: TRBJ1-5; abundance: NA; d_gene: TRBD1; v_gene: TRBV28; CDR3nt: TGTGCCATTTCACAGGGGAGAGTTAATCAGCCCCAGCATTTT; CDR3aa: CAISQGRVNQPQHF
j_gene: TRBJ1-5; abundance: NA; d_gene: NA; v_gene: TRBV6-1; CDR3nt: TGTGCCAGCAGTGAGGGCAGGGGAGGATATCAGCCCCAGCATTTT; CDR3aa: CASSEGRGGYQPQHF
j_gene: TRBJ1-2; abundance: few; d_gene: NA; v_gene: TRBV4-1; CDR3nt: TGCGCCAGCAGCTATCCGGGACAAAGTAACTATGGCTACACCTTC; CDR3aa: CASSYPGQSNYGYTF
j_gene: TRBJ1-5; abundance: NA; d_gene: NA; v_gene: TRBV7-2; CDR3nt: TGTGCCAGCACTCGGGGCGTCTCGGCGGATCAGCCCCAGCATTTT; CDR3aa: CASTRGVSADQPQHF
j_gene: TRBJ1-5; abundance: NA; d_gene: TRBD1; v_gene: TRBV24-1; CDR3nt: TGTGCCACCAGTGATTCCGGGACAGATAGGAGAATCAATCAGCCCCAGCATTTT; CDR3aa: CATSDSGTDRRINQPQHF
j_gene: TRBJ1-2; abundance: few; d_gene: NA; v_gene: TRBV19; CDR3nt: TGTGCCAGTACTAGGACGGAGGAGGGCTACACCTTC; CDR3aa: CASTRTEEGYTF
j_gene: TRBJ2-5; abundance: NA; d_gene: NA; v_gene: TRBV10-1; CDR3nt: TGCGCCAGCCCCAGAATCAAGGACAGTACCGAGACCCAGTACTTC; CDR3aa: CASPRIKDSTETQYF
j_gene: TRBJ2-6; abundance: NA; d_gene: NA; v_gene: TRBV3-1/TRBV3-2; CDR3nt: TGTGCCAGCAGCCAAGATCCCAGGGCCGGGGCCAACGTCCTGACTTTC; CDR3aa: CASSQDPRAGANVLTF
j_gene: TRBJ1-2; abundance: NA; d_gene: NA; v_gene: TRBV4-1; CDR3nt: TGCGCCAGCAGCCAAGGCGCGGCGTTTCGGGGAAATGGCTACACCTTC; CDR3aa: CASSQGAAFRGNGYTF
j_gene: TRBJ2-7; abundance: NA; d_gene: NA; v_gene: TRBV10-1; CDR3nt: TGCGCCAGCAGCCCGTCAATTCAGGGTTACGAGCAGTACTTC; CDR3aa: CASSPSIQGYEQYF
j_gene: TRBJ2-7; abundance: NA; d_gene: NA; v_gene: TRBV11-2; CDR3nt: TGTGCCAGCAGCTTAGACAGGGCCCCCTACGAGCAGTACTTC; CDR3aa: CASSLDRAPYEQYF
j_gene: TRBJ1-6; abundance: NA; d_gene: NA; v_gene: TRBV6-1; CDR3nt: TGTGCCAGCAGTGAGAGCAGGGGAAATTCACCCCTCCACTTT; CDR3aa: CASSESRGNSPLHF
j_gene: TRBJ2-5; abundance: NA; d_gene: NA; v_gene: TRBV6-5; CDR3nt: TGTGCCACCCTTCCGATCCGGGACTTCCAAGAGACCCAGTACTTC; CDR3aa: CATLPIRDFQETQYF